This is a list of T cell receptor beta chains from one sample in a study of cytomegalovirus exposure and HLA in healthy donors. The table came from immunoSEQ multiplex PCR; TCRdb's copy has only in-frame clones and leaves some out. The sample lists 150,000 to 200,000 clones, approximately 80% seen once, with under 2% in the top ten. Sequencing used PBMCs. The source of these receptors is a young woman in good health and CMV-seronegative. Each CDR3 is given with its conserved first and last residue. The order of the fields is D gene, clone size, J gene, V gene, CDR3 protein, CDR3 DNA. D genes are given only for firm matches. Clone size appears in some rows only: once, few, many, or a class for an expanded clone.

D gene: TRBD2
clone size: NA
J gene: TRBJ2-1
V gene: TRBV2
CDR3 protein: CASRTSGISSYNEQFF
CDR3 DNA: TGTGCCAGCAGGACTAGCGGGATTAGCTCCTACAATGAGCAGTTCTTC

D gene: NA
clone size: NA
J gene: TRBJ1-5
V gene: TRBV10-3
CDR3 protein: CAISGSTRANQPQHF
CDR3 DNA: TGTGCCATCAGTGGATCGACGAGGGCTAATCAGCCCCAGCATTTT

D gene: TRBD2
clone size: NA
J gene: TRBJ2-3
V gene: TRBV5-6
CDR3 protein: CASSPGLGRQYF
CDR3 DNA: TGTGCCAGCAGCCCAGGACTAGGTAGGCAGTATTTT

D gene: NA
clone size: NA
J gene: TRBJ1-5
V gene: TRBV25-1
CDR3 protein: CASSESYGSNQPQHF
CDR3 DNA: TGTGCCAGCAGTGAATCCTATGGTAGCAATCAGCCCCAGCATTTT

D gene: NA
clone size: NA
J gene: TRBJ1-6
V gene: TRBV10-1
CDR3 protein: CASSEATSEGSPLHF
CDR3 DNA: TGCGCCAGCAGTGAGGCCACTTCCGAGGGTTCACCCCTCCACTTT

D gene: TRBD1
clone size: NA
J gene: TRBJ1-6
V gene: TRBV6-1
CDR3 protein: CASSHWDRDSPLHF
CDR3 DNA: TGTGCCAGCAGTCACTGGGACAGAGACTCACCCCTCCACTTT

D gene: NA
clone size: NA
J gene: TRBJ1-1
V gene: TRBV29-1
CDR3 protein: CSVEDRLTGDTEAFF
CDR3 DNA: TGCAGCGTTGAAGATAGGCTGACGGGAGACACTGAAGCTTTCTTT

D gene: NA
clone size: NA
J gene: TRBJ2-1
V gene: TRBV7-9
CDR3 protein: CSSINRDKGLNEQFF
CDR3 DNA: TGTTCCAGCATCAACCGGGACAAGGGGTTGAATGAGCAGTTCTTC

D gene: NA
clone size: NA
J gene: TRBJ1-5
V gene: TRBV15
CDR3 protein: CATSGLNQPQHF
CDR3 DNA: TGTGCCACCAGCGGCCTGAATCAGCCCCAGCATTTT

D gene: TRBD1
clone size: NA
J gene: TRBJ1-6
V gene: TRBV4-1
CDR3 protein: CASSYGQESSYNSPLHF
CDR3 DNA: TGCGCCAGCAGTTACGGACAGGAGAGCTCCTATAATTCACCCCTCCACTTT

D gene: TRBD1
clone size: NA
J gene: TRBJ1-4
V gene: TRBV6-1
CDR3 protein: CASSPIDRGNEKLFF
CDR3 DNA: TGTGCCAGCAGTCCTATCGACAGGGGTAATGAAAAACTGTTTTTT

D gene: NA
clone size: NA
J gene: TRBJ1-4
V gene: TRBV19
CDR3 protein: CASSKNREGGEKLFF
CDR3 DNA: TGTGCCAGCAGCAAGAACAGGGAAGGTGGTGAAAAACTGTTTTTT

D gene: TRBD2
clone size: NA
J gene: TRBJ2-7
V gene: TRBV5-1
CDR3 protein: CASYLAVDSYEQYF
CDR3 DNA: TGCGCCAGTTACCTAGCGGTAGACTCCTACGAGCAGTACTTC

D gene: TRBD1
clone size: NA
J gene: TRBJ1-2
V gene: TRBV6-1
CDR3 protein: CASSEDRGDLFGYTF
CDR3 DNA: TGTGCCAGCAGTGAAGACAGGGGGGACCTGTTTGGCTACACCTTC

D gene: NA
clone size: NA
J gene: TRBJ2-1
V gene: TRBV28
CDR3 protein: CASISFFGRSEQFF
CDR3 DNA: TGTGCCAGCATTTCTTTTTTTGGTCGCAGTGAGCAGTTCTTC

D gene: NA
clone size: NA
J gene: TRBJ2-7
V gene: TRBV7-8
CDR3 protein: CASNAVANTYEQYF
CDR3 DNA: TGTGCCAGCAATGCCGTAGCGAATACCTACGAGCAGTACTTC

D gene: NA
clone size: NA
J gene: TRBJ2-7
V gene: TRBV25-1
CDR3 protein: CASSDPGTKDTAF
CDR3 DNA: TGTGCCAGCAGCGATCCCGGGACAAAAGACACGGCCTTC

D gene: NA
clone size: NA
J gene: TRBJ1-4
V gene: TRBV15
CDR3 protein: CATSRGGNEKLFF
CDR3 DNA: TGTGCCACCAGCAGAGGAGGTAATGAAAAACTGTTTTTT

D gene: NA
clone size: NA
J gene: TRBJ2-4
V gene: TRBV2
CDR3 protein: CASSPTGRLAKNIQYF
CDR3 DNA: TGTGCCAGCAGTCCCACAGGCCGGCTAGCCAAAAACATTCAGTACTTC

D gene: NA
clone size: NA
J gene: TRBJ1-1
V gene: TRBV5-1
CDR3 protein: CASSLEAGVAFF
CDR3 DNA: TGCGCCAGCAGCTTGGAGGCAGGGGTGGCTTTCTTT

D gene: NA
clone size: NA
J gene: TRBJ1-1
V gene: TRBV11-2
CDR3 protein: CASSLGSYGTEAFF
CDR3 DNA: TGTGCCAGCAGCTTAGGTAGCTACGGCACTGAAGCTTTCTTT

D gene: TRBD2
clone size: NA
J gene: TRBJ2-2
V gene: TRBV13
CDR3 protein: CASRDSLAAQHTGELFF
CDR3 DNA: TGTGCCAGCAGGGACTCTCTAGCGGCTCAACACACCGGGGAGCTGTTTTTT

D gene: NA
clone size: NA
J gene: TRBJ2-7
V gene: TRBV5-5
CDR3 protein: CASSLEATVSYEQYF
CDR3 DNA: TGTGCCAGCAGCTTGGAAGCGACAGTCTCCTACGAGCAGTACTTC

D gene: TRBD1
clone size: NA
J gene: TRBJ1-2
V gene: TRBV28
CDR3 protein: CASSLLQGAGYTF
CDR3 DNA: TGTGCCAGCAGTTTACTCCAGGGGGCTGGTTACACCTTC

D gene: NA
clone size: NA
J gene: TRBJ2-7
V gene: TRBV19
CDR3 protein: CASRSGYSYEQYF
CDR3 DNA: TGTGCCAGTAGATCAGGGTATTCCTACGAGCAGTACTTC

D gene: NA
clone size: NA
J gene: TRBJ2-7
V gene: TRBV5-1
CDR3 protein: CASRGDREADEQYF
CDR3 DNA: TGCGCCAGCAGAGGAGACAGGGAGGCGGACGAGCAGTACTTC

D gene: NA
clone size: NA
J gene: TRBJ1-6
V gene: TRBV6-4
CDR3 protein: CASSANYNSPLHF
CDR3 DNA: TGTGCCAGCAGTGCAAACTATAATTCACCCCTCCACTTT

D gene: TRBD2
clone size: NA
J gene: TRBJ2-2
V gene: TRBV11-1
CDR3 protein: CASRQPSGRTANTGELFF
CDR3 DNA: TGTGCCAGCAGGCAACCTAGCGGGAGGACCGCGAACACCGGGGAGCTGTTTTTT

D gene: TRBD1
clone size: NA
J gene: TRBJ1-2
V gene: TRBV29-1
CDR3 protein: CSARGQEEYGYTF
CDR3 DNA: TGCAGCGCCCGGGGACAGGAAGAATATGGCTACACCTTC

D gene: NA
clone size: NA
J gene: TRBJ2-7
V gene: TRBV21-1
CDR3 protein: CASSKAGGGGYEQYF
CDR3 DNA: TGTGCCAGCAGCAAAGCGGGTGGGGGGGGCTACGAGCAGTACTTC

D gene: NA
clone size: once
J gene: TRBJ1-3
V gene: TRBV2
CDR3 protein: CASIPGHSGNTIYF
CDR3 DNA: TGTGCCAGCATCCCAGGGCACTCTGGAAACACCATATATTTT

D gene: NA
clone size: NA
J gene: TRBJ2-6
V gene: TRBV7-3
CDR3 protein: CASSSRGSSGANVLTF
CDR3 DNA: TGTGCCAGCAGCTCGCGGGGCAGCTCTGGGGCCAACGTCCTGACTTTC

D gene: NA
clone size: NA
J gene: TRBJ2-5
V gene: TRBV7-9
CDR3 protein: CASSLALGTTAGAQETQYF
CDR3 DNA: TGTGCCAGCAGCTTAGCCTTAGGGACAACTGCTGGGGCACAAGAGACCCAGTACTTC

D gene: TRBD1
clone size: few
J gene: TRBJ2-7
V gene: TRBV11-1
CDR3 protein: CASSLGGTGALTEQYF
CDR3 DNA: TGTGCCAGCAGCTTAGGCGGGACAGGGGCTCTGACCGAGCAGTACTTC

D gene: NA
clone size: NA
J gene: TRBJ1-2
V gene: TRBV7-9
CDR3 protein: CASSTRQADGYTF
CDR3 DNA: TGTGCCAGCAGCACTAGACAAGCCGATGGCTACACCTTC

D gene: NA
clone size: NA
J gene: TRBJ2-5
V gene: TRBV28
CDR3 protein: CASSPDRRETQYF
CDR3 DNA: TGTGCCAGCAGTCCGGACCGGAGGGAGACCCAGTACTTC

D gene: NA
clone size: NA
J gene: TRBJ1-1
V gene: TRBV7-8
CDR3 protein: CASSLKRGGRGLNTEAFF
CDR3 DNA: TGTGCCAGCAGCTTAAAGCGGGGAGGTAGAGGGTTGAACACTGAAGCTTTCTTT

D gene: NA
clone size: NA
J gene: TRBJ2-1
V gene: TRBV7-2
CDR3 protein: CASNQGTGVGEQFF
CDR3 DNA: TGTGCCAGCAACCAAGGGACGGGAGTGGGTGAGCAGTTCTTC

D gene: TRBD1
clone size: NA
J gene: TRBJ2-1
V gene: TRBV6-5
CDR3 protein: CASRPSGDRALEQFF
CDR3 DNA: TGTGCCAGCAGGCCCTCAGGGGACAGGGCACTTGAGCAGTTCTTC

D gene: NA
clone size: NA
J gene: TRBJ1-2
V gene: TRBV9
CDR3 protein: CASSVGGGYTF
CDR3 DNA: TGTGCCAGCAGCGTAGGAGGTGGCTACACCTTC

D gene: TRBD1
clone size: NA
J gene: TRBJ1-5
V gene: TRBV5-1
CDR3 protein: CASRLTGQINQPQHF
CDR3 DNA: TGCGCCAGCAGACTAACGGGACAGATCAATCAGCCCCAGCATTTT

D gene: TRBD2
clone size: NA
J gene: TRBJ2-3
V gene: TRBV9
CDR3 protein: CASSKTGGYTDTQYF
CDR3 DNA: TGTGCCAGCTCCAAAACGGGGGGATACACAGATACGCAGTATTTT

D gene: TRBD2
clone size: NA
J gene: TRBJ2-7
V gene: TRBV4-2
CDR3 protein: CASSQDLGLAGPEQYF
CDR3 DNA: TGTGCCAGCAGCCAAGATCTGGGGCTAGCGGGACCCGAGCAGTACTTC

D gene: NA
clone size: NA
J gene: TRBJ2-1
V gene: TRBV5-1
CDR3 protein: CASSRQSSYNEQFF
CDR3 DNA: TGCGCCAGCAGTAGACAGAGCTCCTACAATGAGCAGTTCTTC

D gene: TRBD1
clone size: NA
J gene: TRBJ1-3
V gene: TRBV6-5
CDR3 protein: CASSQDRSSGNTIYF
CDR3 DNA: TGTGCCAGCAGCCAGGACAGGTCCTCTGGAAACACCATATATTTT

D gene: NA
clone size: NA
J gene: TRBJ1-1
V gene: TRBV29-1
CDR3 protein: CSVKPGDWGTEAFF
CDR3 DNA: TGCAGCGTTAAGCCAGGGGATTGGGGTACTGAAGCTTTCTTT

D gene: NA
clone size: NA
J gene: TRBJ2-7
V gene: TRBV7-3
CDR3 protein: CASSFQGKGSYEQYF
CDR3 DNA: TGTGCCAGCAGCTTCCAGGGGAAAGGCTCCTACGAGCAGTACTTC

D gene: NA
clone size: NA
J gene: TRBJ1-6
V gene: TRBV6-5
CDR3 protein: CASSYGGHGNSPLHF
CDR3 DNA: TGTGCCAGCAGTTACGGGGGACACGGAAATTCACCCCTCCACTTT